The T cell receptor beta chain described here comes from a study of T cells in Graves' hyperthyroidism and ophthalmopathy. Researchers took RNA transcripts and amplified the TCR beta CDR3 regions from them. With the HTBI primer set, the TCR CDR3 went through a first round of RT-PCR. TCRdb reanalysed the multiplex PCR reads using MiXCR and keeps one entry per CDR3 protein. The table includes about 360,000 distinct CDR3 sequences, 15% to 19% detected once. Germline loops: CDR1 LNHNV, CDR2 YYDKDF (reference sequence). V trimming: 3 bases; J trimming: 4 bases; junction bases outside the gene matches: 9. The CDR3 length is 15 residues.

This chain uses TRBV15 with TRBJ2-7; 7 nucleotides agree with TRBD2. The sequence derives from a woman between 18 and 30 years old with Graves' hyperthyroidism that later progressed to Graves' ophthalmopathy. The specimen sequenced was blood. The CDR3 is CATSRDPAAGYEQYF. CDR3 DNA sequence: TGTGCCACCAGCAGGGACCCAGCAGCGGGATACGAGCAGTACTTC.